This entry concerns a single T cell receptor (beta chain). This record belongs to a study of blood T cell repertoires in COVID-19. This CDR3 comprises 18 residues. V lost 1 base and J lost 4, with 23 bases in between. Germline values: CDR1 MNHNS, CDR2 SASEGT. Authors' methods: Scientists estimated how many nucleated cells there were by amplifying reference gene primers. Assay used: immunoSEQ multiplex PCR; TCRdb lists only in-frame clones, some missing. The V and J calls and the clone size are those of that table, but D and trimming were determined from the DNA. The top ten hold under 4.5% of the sample, which has roughly 120,000 clones, under 95% seen once.

This TCR was sampled from a middle-aged man with active COVID-19. Sample: peripheral blood. The V call is TRBV6-1, the J call TRBJ2-7, with D possibly matching TRBD1 (5 bases). The chain's CDR3 is CASSEDNGQGRALYEQYF. For the CDR3, the DNA is TGTGCCAGCAGTGAAGATAACGGCCAGGGTAGGGCCCTGTACGAGCAGTACTTC.